The 17 T cell receptor beta chains presented below share a single source sample, sequenced in a study of PD-L1 blockade in urothelial cancer. The sample's time point: peripheral blood 6 weeks after treatment start. Profiled with immunoSEQ multiplex PCR; TCRdb holds only in-frame clones, not every one. The sample holds 90,000 to 130,000 clones, approximately 90% seen once. The specimen was PBMCs, collected around atezolizumab (anti-PD-L1) treatment. All receptors derive from a man in his 60s with urothelial cancer.

The V gene is TRBV6-5, the J gene TRBJ2-4, with 7 positions matching TRBD2. V dropped 4 bases and J dropped 1; count of bases not matched to a gene: 7. Germline CDR1 is MNHEY and CDR2 is SVGAGI. The CDR3 is 16 amino acids. CDR3 DNA: TGTGCCAGCAGTTTCAGCGGGACTGGGGCCAAAAACATTCAGTACTTC. Its protein is CASSFSGTGAKNIQYF.

V is TRBV19 and J is TRBJ1-5; D perhaps matches TRBD1 (5 bases). The length of the CDR3 is 13 residues. CDR1 and CDR2 from the germline V gene are LNHDA and SQIVND (reference sequence). V was cut by 3 bases and J by 4 bases, with 7 bases left in between. The CDR3 nucleotides read TGTGCCAGTAGTATCGGACATAATCAGCCCCAGCATTTT. This sequence encodes CASSIGHNQPQHF.

The chain has TRBV7-2 and TRBJ1-5; a possible D gene is TRBD1 (5 bases). The CDR3 spans 15 residues. Trimming took 1 base from V and 2 from J, leaving 9 bases between them. Germline V gene lookup returns CDR1 SGHTA and CDR2 FQGNSA. The CDR3, as DNA: TGTGCCAGCAGCTTAGACTCGGGGGGCAATCAGCCCCAGCATTTT. It yields the protein CASSLDSGGNQPQHF.

V gene TRBV5-1 combines with J gene TRBJ2-3; 14 nucleotides align to TRBD2. Trimming cost V 3 bases and J 6 bases; bases outside gene matches: 6. CDR1 SGHRS and CDR2 YFSETQ come from the germline V gene. This CDR3 is built from 16 residues. CDR3 sequence: CASSWPGLAGVDTQYF. The CDR3 region has the DNA TGCGCCAGCAGCTGGCCGGGACTAGCGGGAGTGGATACGCAGTATTTT. Full variable domain (remainder filled in from reference TRBV5-1 and TRBJ2-3): KAGVTQTPRYLIKTRGQQVTLSCSPISGHRSVSWYQQTPGQGLQFLFEYFSETQRNKGNFPGRFSGRQFSNSRSEMNVSTLELGDSALYLCASSWPGLAGVDTQYFGPGTRLTVL.

CDR3 amino acids: CASSPGTGARETQYF. The CDR3 bases are TGTGCCAGCAGCCCTGGGACAGGGGCGCGGGAGACCCAGTACTTC. The chain is built from TRBV7-2 and TRBJ2-5; 10 bases match TRBD1. The CDR3 contains 15 residues. With 5 bases clipped from V and 5 bases from J, the junction kept 8 bases outside the gene matches. Germline CDR1 and CDR2: SGHTA and FQGNSA.

V is TRBV10-2 and J is TRBJ2-3; 8 bases fit TRBD2. Germline V gene data show CDR1 as WSHSY and CDR2 as SAAADI. V gave up 5 bases and J gave up 0 bases; unmatched junction bases: 7. This CDR3 comprises 16 residues. CDR3 sequence: CASSLAGRGSTDTQYF. CDR3 coding DNA: TGCGCCAGCAGTCTAGCGGGCCGGGGGAGCACAGATACGCAGTATTTT.

Only one count was recorded for this clone. The CDR3 loop reads CASSGTGLSSYNEQFF. The CDR3 coding sequence is TGTGCCAGTAGTGGGACAGGACTAAGCTCCTACAATGAGCAGTTCTTC. The chain has TRBV19 and TRBJ2-1, with 8 bases matching TRBD1. With V trimmed by 5 bases and J by 0 bases, 6 bases remained unmatched. Germline V gene data show CDR1 as LNHDA and CDR2 as SQIVND (reference sequence). This CDR3 is built from 16 residues.

The V and J genes are TRBV7-2 and TRBJ2-7; a possible D gene is TRBD1 (5 bases). Trimming stripped 7 bases from V and 7 bases from J, with 20 bases between. Germline-derived CDR1 and CDR2 are SGHTA and FQGNSA. CDR3 length: 14 amino acids. The CDR3 here is CASTIDRLVAEQYF. The CDR3 DNA follows: TGTGCCAGCACCATCGACAGACTGGTCGCGGAGCAGTACTTC.

The chain uses TRBV6-5 and TRBJ2-5; 9 positions match TRBD1. The V gene's germline CDR1 is MNHEY and CDR2 SVGAGI. The CDR3 contains 15 residues. The trim removed 5 bases at V and 2 bases at J, leaving 6 bases unmatched. As DNA, the CDR3 is TGTGCCAGCAGTGGACAGGGGATTGGGCAAGAGACCCAGTACTTC. Translating it yields CASSGQGIGQETQYF.

The chain is built from TRBV10-3 and TRBJ1-2; D gene uncertain. Germline lookup yields CDR1 ENHRY and CDR2 SYGVKD. The germline V and J ends were trimmed by 3 bases and 0 bases, with 11 bases remaining between them. This CDR3 has 15 residues. Here the CDR3 DNA reads TGTGCCATCAGTGATCTGGCGGCCTCTAACTATGGCTACACCTTC. Translation gives CAISDLAASNYGYTF.

The chain combines TRBV18 with TRBJ1-1; no clear D gene. Germline-derived CDR1 and CDR2 are KGHSH and LQKENI. This CDR3 contains 15 residues. Trimming removed 8 bases from V and 0 bases from J, with 16 bases in between. CDR3 amino acids: CASATAGNMNTEAFF. The DNA for the CDR3 is TGTGCCAGCGCCACAGCGGGAAACATGAACACTGAAGCTTTCTTT.

The chain couples TRBV19 to TRBJ2-2; TRBD2 aligns across 10 bases. J lost 5 bases, V lost 5 bases, and 11 bases had no gene match. Germline V gene data show CDR1 as LNHDA and CDR2 as SQIVND (reference sequence). The CDR3 is made up of 17 amino acids. The CDR3 DNA follows: TGTGCCAGTAGTCTCTCGGGACTAGCGAGGGGTACCGGGGAGCTGTTTTTT. It encodes CASSLSGLARGTGELFF.

The genes are TRBV28 and TRBJ1-5; weak D call: TRBD1 (6 bases). The length of the CDR3 is 13 residues. Germline CDR1 MDHEN, CDR2 SYDVKM. V lost 7 bases and J 7 bases, leaving 14 bases between the germline ends. In nucleotides, the CDR3 is TGTGCCAGCACCTACAGGGTCCGGCAGCCCCAGCATTTT. It codes for CASTYRVRQPQHF.

The chain has TRBV7-2 and TRBJ2-1; 9 nucleotides match TRBD2. V was clipped by 5 bases and J by 7 bases; unmatched bases: 6. The CDR3 spans 14 residues. Germline CDR1 reads SGHTA; CDR2 reads FQGNSA. The CDR3 loop is CASSPGTSKNEQFF. The CDR3 region has the DNA TGTGCCAGCAGCCCGGGGACTAGCAAAAATGAGCAGTTCTTC.

The chain uses TRBV6-6 and TRBJ2-7, with 7 bases aligning to TRBD2. Germline trimming cut 6 bases from V and 3 bases from J; bases unmatched to any gene: 8. This CDR3 comprises 14 residues. Looked up from germline, CDR1 is MNHNY and CDR2 is SVGAGI (reference sequence). CDR3 protein: CASRPTGGFYEQYF. The DNA of the CDR3 is TGTGCCAGCAGACCCACGGGGGGTTTCTACGAGCAGTACTTC.

The genes are TRBV21-1 and TRBJ1-2; the DNA was not compared with TRBD1, the D call given in the table. TRBV21-1 constitutes a pseudogene. This CDR3 region has 15 residues. CDR3 sequence reads: CASSKGTGALRGYTF. The CDR3 DNA reads TGTGCCAGCAGCAAAGGGACAGGGGCCCTTAGAGGCTACACCTTC.

The V call is TRBV28, the J call TRBJ1-5; D unclear. Trimming took off 5 bases at V and 4 bases at J, with 6 bases between the two ends. The germline CDR1 and CDR2 sequences are MDHEN and SYDVKM. The CDR3 has 12 residues. DNA of the CDR3: TGTGCCAGCAGTGTTCGGAATCAGCCCCAGCATTTT. Amino acids: CASSVRNQPQHF.